A few counts support the clone carrying this T cell receptor (beta chain). As to time point: before trial treatment. The data originate from a study of low-dose radiotherapy and immunotherapy resistance in tumors. CDR3 length: 13 amino acids. The V end was cut by 4 bases, the J end by 9 bases, with 13 bases between. Germline loops: CDR1 SNHLY, CDR2 FYNNEI. Primers targeting TRAV and TRBV primed first-strand cDNA, covering alpha and beta chains. TCR amplification ran 15 to 25 PCR cycles using constant-region and V-primer adapter primers. In vitro transcription was used to amplify the isolated mRNA. MiXCR, run by TCRdb on the reads, gives a single entry per CDR3 protein. Of more than 70,000 distinct CDR3 sequences listed, 30% to 40% are singletons.

The genes are TRBV2 and TRBJ1-5; D perhaps matches TRBD1 (5 bases). Specimen: PBMCs, collected before treatment. This TCR was sampled from a female donor with ovarian cancer. In nucleotides, the CDR3 is TGTGCCAGCAGTGGGTCCAGGGACCGGCCCCAGCATTTT. Translated, it gives CASSGSRDRPQHF.